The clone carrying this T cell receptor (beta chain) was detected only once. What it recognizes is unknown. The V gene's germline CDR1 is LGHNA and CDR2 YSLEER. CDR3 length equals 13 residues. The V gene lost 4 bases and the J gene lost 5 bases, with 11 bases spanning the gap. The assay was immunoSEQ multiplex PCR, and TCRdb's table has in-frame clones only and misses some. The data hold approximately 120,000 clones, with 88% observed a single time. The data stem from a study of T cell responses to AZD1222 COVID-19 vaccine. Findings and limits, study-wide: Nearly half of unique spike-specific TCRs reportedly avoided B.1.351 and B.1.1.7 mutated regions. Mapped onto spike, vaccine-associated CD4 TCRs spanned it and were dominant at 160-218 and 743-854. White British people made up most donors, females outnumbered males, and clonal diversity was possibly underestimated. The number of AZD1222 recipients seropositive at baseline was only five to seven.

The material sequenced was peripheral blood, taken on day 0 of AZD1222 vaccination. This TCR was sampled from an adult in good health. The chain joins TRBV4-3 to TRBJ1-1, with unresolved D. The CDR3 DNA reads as TGCGCCAGCAGCCCCGGAGGGAGGACTGAAGCTTTCTTT. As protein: CASSPGGRTEAFF.